Listed below are T cell receptor beta chains from one sample, sequenced in a study of shared clonotypes between healthy human individuals. Data came from immunoSEQ multiplex PCR; TCRdb stores just in-frame clones and leaves some out. The top ten clones hold 34% of a sample with 600,000 to 750,000 clones, 90% of them seen once. Sequenced material: memory CD8+ T cells from PBMCs. Source of these receptors: a young man in good health. Some clones in this sample may be carry-over from other donors' samples. Both conserved end residues are part of each CDR3. D genes are given only for firm matches. Size values are once, few and many counts, or a class for expanded clones, and some rows have none.

D gene	V gene	clone size	J gene	CDR3 DNA	CDR3 protein
NA	TRBV7-9	NA	TRBJ2-1	TGTGCCAGCAATAGATTAGCGGAGAGCTCCTACAATGAGCAGTTCTTC	CASNRLAESSYNEQFF
NA	TRBV30	NA	TRBJ1-3	TGTGCCTGTCACGACAGCTTACTTTTAAACACCATATATTTT	CACHDSLLLNTIYF
NA	TRBV2	NA	TRBJ1-2	TGTGCCAGCAGTGGATCAGGTGGCGAGGTTCTTGGCTACACCTTC	CASSGSGGEVLGYTF
TRBD2	TRBV4-1	NA	TRBJ2-1	TGCGCCAGCAGCCAAGATGCGAAGCGGGACCACTCCTACAATGAGCAGTTCTTC	CASSQDAKRDHSYNEQFF
TRBD1	TRBV4-1	NA	TRBJ2-7	TGCGCCAGCAGCCACCGACAGGGGGCTGGGTACGAGCAGTACTTC	CASSHRQGAGYEQYF
NA	TRBV5-4	NA	TRBJ2-7	TGTGCCAGCAGCTTTTACGCCGCTACCTACGAGCAGTACTTC	CASSFYAATYEQYF
TRBD1	TRBV15	NA	TRBJ2-1	TGTGCCACCAGCAGAGGGACAGGGGTTTCTGAGCAGTTCTTC	CATSRGTGVSEQFF
NA	TRBV9	NA	TRBJ2-5	TGTGCCAGCAGCCCAGGGGGGGGACACTCGAAAGAGACCCAGTACTTC	CASSPGGGHSKETQYF
NA	TRBV7-2	NA	TRBJ1-2	TGTGCCAGCAGCTTTCCAGGTCTAGCAGGTGGCTACACCTTC	CASSFPGLAGGYTF
TRBD1	TRBV19	NA	TRBJ2-2	TGTGCCAGTAGTACCCGGGACAGGGACACCGGGGAGCTGTTTTTT	CASSTRDRDTGELFF
NA	TRBV29-1	NA	TRBJ2-1	TGCAGCGTTGAAGGGCTGGGGAGCTCCTACAATGAGCAGTTCTTC	CSVEGLGSSYNEQFF
NA	TRBV4-1	once	TRBJ2-5	TGCGCCAGCAGCCAAGCAGGGGTGGAGACCCAGTACTTC	CASSQAGVETQYF
NA	TRBV7-9	NA	TRBJ1-2	TGTGCCAGCAGCTTATCACAGTATGGCTACACCTTC	CASSLSQYGYTF
TRBD1	TRBV4-3	once	TRBJ2-7	TGCGCCAGCCGCACAGGGGTGGAGTACTTC	CASRTGVEYF
TRBD2	TRBV7-9	NA	TRBJ2-1	TGTGCCAGCAGTCGACTAGCGGGCAATGAGCAGTTCTTC	CASSRLAGNEQFF
NA	TRBV7-9	NA	TRBJ2-7	TGTGCCAGCAGCTTGTCCTACGAGCAGTACTTC	CASSLSYEQYF
NA	TRBV27	NA	TRBJ1-2	TGTGCCAGCAGTCCCGGGGCGGGGGGTCATGGCTACACCTTC	CASSPGAGGHGYTF
TRBD1	TRBV13	NA	TRBJ2-7	TGTGCCAGCAGCTTAGGATCAGGGGGCCCCTCTGTAGAGCAGTACTTC	CASSLGSGGPSVEQYF
NA	TRBV9	NA	TRBJ2-5	TGTGCCAGCAGCGGACCCTCGTACCAAGAGACCCAGTACTTC	CASSGPSYQETQYF
NA	TRBV5-1	NA	TRBJ2-7	TGCGCCAGCAGCTTGGCCAGCAACATCCGGAGCTCCTACGAGCAGTACTTC	CASSLASNIRSSYEQYF
NA	TRBV15	NA	TRBJ2-1	TGTGCCACCAGCAGAGATCTATTGACAATGGGAAGGCACAATGAGCAGTTCTTC	CATSRDLLTMGRHNEQFF
NA	TRBV29-1	once	TRBJ2-7	TGCAGCGTTGAAGGAAGCTACTACGAGCAGTACTTC	CSVEGSYYEQYF
NA	TRBV6-5	NA	TRBJ1-5	TGTGCCAGCAGTCCCAGTGGGGCTCAGCCCCAGCATTTT	CASSPSGAQPQHF
NA	TRBV7-9	NA	TRBJ2-7	TGTGCCAGCAGCTTTGAAAGCTCCTACGAGCAGTACTTC	CASSFESSYEQYF
TRBD1	TRBV28	NA	TRBJ2-7	TGTGCCAGCAGTCCTTGGGACAGTTCCTACGAGCAGTACTTC	CASSPWDSSYEQYF
NA	TRBV6-1	NA	TRBJ2-7	TGTGCCAGCAGTGAGCGACGTGGGACGCCGGGAGCCTCCTACGAGCAGTACTTC	CASSERRGTPGASYEQYF
TRBD1	TRBV28	once	TRBJ2-5	TGTGCCAGCAGTTTATGGGCAGGGGGCGCGGTGGAGACCCAGTACTTC	CASSLWAGGAVETQYF
NA	TRBV27	NA	TRBJ2-5	TGTGCCAGCAGTCCCGGTCAAAGAGGAGAGACCCAGTACTTC	CASSPGQRGETQYF
TRBD2	TRBV7-2	NA	TRBJ2-7	TGTGCCAGCAGCTTACCCCTAGCGGGAACCTACGAGCAGTACTTC	CASSLPLAGTYEQYF
TRBD2	TRBV25-1	once	TRBJ2-3	TGTGCCAGCAGTGAACGAGGACTAGCGGGGGGCACAGATACGCAGTATTTT	CASSERGLAGGTDTQYF
TRBD2	TRBV7-2	NA	TRBJ2-1	TGTGCCAGCAGCCCCGGGACTAGCGAGATCCACAATGAGCAGTTCTTC	CASSPGTSEIHNEQFF
TRBD2	TRBV9	NA	TRBJ2-1	TGTGCCAGCAGCGTAGCTAGCGGGAGGGCCAATGAGCAGTTCTTC	CASSVASGRANEQFF
NA	TRBV4-2	NA	TRBJ1-5	TGTGCCAGCAGCCCCTCCCCAAATCAGCCCCAGCATTTT	CASSPSPNQPQHF
NA	TRBV27	NA	TRBJ1-2	TGTGCCAGCAGTCTACACAGGGCAGGTCCTGATGGCTACACCTTC	CASSLHRAGPDGYTF
NA	TRBV4-3	NA	TRBJ1-1	TGCGCCAGCAGCCAAGATATTTGGGGGAACACTGAAGCTTTCTTT	CASSQDIWGNTEAFF
NA	TRBV18	NA	TRBJ1-3	TGTGCCAGCTCTCGTTTGGGGATTTCAGGGTTCGGAAACACCATATATTTT	CASSRLGISGFGNTIYF
TRBD1	TRBV28	NA	TRBJ1-2	TGTGCCAGCACCGCGACAGGGGGGGAGTATGGCTACACCTTC	CASTATGGEYGYTF
NA	TRBV19	few	TRBJ1-5	TGTGCCAGTAGTATACGGGACACCAATCAGCCCCAGCATTTT	CASSIRDTNQPQHF
NA	TRBV19	NA	TRBJ2-1	TGTGCCAGTAGTATAAGGGGGTCCTACAATGAGCAGTTCTTC	CASSIRGSYNEQFF
NA	TRBV4-2	NA	TRBJ2-1	TGTGCCAGCAGCCCACCGGGAGAAGGAAACAATGAGCAGTTCTTC	CASSPPGEGNNEQFF
TRBD2	TRBV7-9	NA	TRBJ2-7	TGTGCCAGCAGACCACCGGTGAGCGGGGATCCCTACGAGCAGTACTTC	CASRPPVSGDPYEQYF
NA	TRBV18	NA	TRBJ1-4	TGTGCCAGCTCACCCCTGGGTGGAGGACTGTTTTTT	CASSPLGGGLFF
TRBD1	TRBV5-3	once	TRBJ2-3	TGTGCCAGAAGCTTGTCACAGGGGGGTCCAGATACGCAGTATTTT	CARSLSQGGPDTQYF
NA	TRBV2	NA	TRBJ1-4	TGTGCCAGCAGTTCCCGGACAGTAACTAATGAAAAACTGTTTTTT	CASSSRTVTNEKLFF
TRBD1	TRBV11-2	NA	TRBJ2-7	TGTGCCAGCAGCCTTGGGACAGGGGGGTACGAGCAGTACTTC	CASSLGTGGYEQYF
NA	TRBV14	once	TRBJ1-4	TGTGCCAGCAGCCACCCCCCGGACGGACATAATGAAAAACTGTTTTTT	CASSHPPDGHNEKLFF
NA	TRBV27	NA	TRBJ1-1	TGTGCCAGCAGTTTGGCGGGAGGGAACACTGAAGCTTTCTTT	CASSLAGGNTEAFF
NA	TRBV13	NA	TRBJ1-1	TGTGCCAGCAGCCAACAGCTCACTGAAGCTTTCTTT	CASSQQLTEAFF
NA	TRBV28	NA	TRBJ1-4	TGTGCCAGCAGGTTTGCAACTAATGAAAAACTGTTTTTT	CASRFATNEKLFF